These T cell receptor beta chains were read from a single sample in a study of blood T cell repertoires in COVID-19. Some clones are missing from TCRdb's copy, which holds only in-frame ones; the method was immunoSEQ multiplex PCR. This table holds approximately 40,000 clones, approximately 90% found once. What was sequenced was peripheral blood. The receptors here all came from a man aged 60 to 75 with acute or convalescent COVID-19. Both conserved end residues are trimmed from each CDR3. The order of the fields is J gene, V gene, CDR3 protein.

>TRBJ2-2|TRBV19
ASSTLGTANTGELF
>TRBJ1-6|TRBV13
ASRQRGGADSPLH
>TRBJ2-7|TRBV28
ASRITGQGASYEQY
>TRBJ2-1|TRBV7-9
ASSVSGYSYNEQF
>TRBJ1-2|TRBV27
ASSFGQGGGYT
>TRBJ2-3|TRBV29-1
SAATGTSTDTQY
>TRBJ2-1|TRBV24-1
ATSDPSGRAYNEQF
>TRBJ1-1|TRBV5-6
ASSVGRGTENTEAF
>TRBJ1-5|TRBV19
ASSKTGREVNQPQH
>TRBJ1-5|TRBV19
ASSFQLGGWH
>TRBJ2-5|TRBV30
AWSVRETQY
>TRBJ1-1|TRBV2
ASSEAGQIRPI
>TRBJ2-1|TRBV6-4
ASSGADRGLNEQF
>TRBJ2-7|TRBV28
ASSPPSSGRTLYEQY
>TRBJ2-3|TRBV4-3
ASSQRGTDTQY
>TRBJ1-2|TRBV4-3
ASSQDAAQGDYGYT
>TRBJ2-1|TRBV5-1
ASSREAGAAYNEQF
>TRBJ1-4|TRBV18
ASSPSGTGAAFGEKLF
>TRBJ1-1|TRBV28
ASSRSPREIEAF
>TRBJ2-1|TRBV6-4
ASRGAGGPGNEQF
>TRBJ2-1|TRBV9
ASSERTGDNEQF
>TRBJ1-5|TRBV25-1
ASSELGSQPQH
>TRBJ2-3|TRBV19
ASSIGTGSTDTQY
>TRBJ2-2|TRBV29-1
SATPARGGELF
>TRBJ1-5|TRBV24-1
ATSETGQKLHQPQH
>TRBJ2-5|TRBV19
ASSVGGRIQETQY
>TRBJ1-3|TRBV29-1
SVEAERNTIY
>TRBJ2-1|TRBV4-1
ASSQSESGRVRGEQF
>TRBJ1-2|TRBV5-4
ASSFPTGEKRGYT
>TRBJ1-1|TRBV5-1
ASSLKSGTEAF
>TRBJ2-3|TRBV19
ASSTGLAGVTDTQY
>TRBJ2-1|TRBV28
ASSLQGALYNEQF
>TRBJ2-1|TRBV7-9
AGGLAANYNEQF
>TRBJ2-2|TRBV7-2
ASSLGTSGRTGELF
>TRBJ2-2|TRBV18
ASSPRQAGGTNTGELF
>TRBJ2-2|TRBV13
ARGDNTGELF
>TRBJ2-2|TRBV9
ASSTVGELF